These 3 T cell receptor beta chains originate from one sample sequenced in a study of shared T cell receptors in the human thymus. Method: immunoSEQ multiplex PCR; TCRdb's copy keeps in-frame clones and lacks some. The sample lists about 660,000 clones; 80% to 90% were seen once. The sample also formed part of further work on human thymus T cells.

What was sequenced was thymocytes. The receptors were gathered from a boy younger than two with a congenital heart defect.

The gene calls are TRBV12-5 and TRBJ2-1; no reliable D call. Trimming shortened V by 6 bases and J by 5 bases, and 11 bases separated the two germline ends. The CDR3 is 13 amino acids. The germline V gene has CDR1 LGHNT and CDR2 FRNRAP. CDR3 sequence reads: CASGPTLHNEQFF. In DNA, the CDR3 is TGTGCTAGTGGGCCTACCCTCCACAATGAGCAGTTCTTC.

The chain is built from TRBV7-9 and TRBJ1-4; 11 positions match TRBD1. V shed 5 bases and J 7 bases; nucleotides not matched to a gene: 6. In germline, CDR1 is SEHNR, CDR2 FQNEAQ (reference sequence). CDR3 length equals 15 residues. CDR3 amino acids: CASSPDRGRGEKLFF. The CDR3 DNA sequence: TGTGCCAGCAGCCCGGACAGGGGGCGAGGTGAAAAACTGTTTTTT.

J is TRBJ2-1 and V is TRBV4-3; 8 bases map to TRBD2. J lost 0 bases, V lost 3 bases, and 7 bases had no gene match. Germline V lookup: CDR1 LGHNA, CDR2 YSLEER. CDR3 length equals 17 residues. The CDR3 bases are TGCGCCAGCAGCCAGAAAGCGGGAGTGGGCTCCTACAATGAGCAGTTCTTC. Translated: CASSQKAGVGSYNEQFF.